The 21 T cell receptor beta chains below were found in one sample sequenced in a study of blood T cell repertoires in COVID-19. Produced via immunoSEQ multiplex PCR; TCRdb's table is partial and in-frame only. The data contain roughly 200,000 clones, around 90% of them singletons. The sample comprised PBMCs or T cells enriched from blood (not recorded which). These receptors originate from a woman in her twenties or thirties who had recovered from COVID-19.

This clone was observed a single time. The chain recombines TRBV4-3 with TRBJ2-7; D remains ambiguous. Germline V gene data show CDR1 as LGHNA and CDR2 as YSLEER. Trimming removed 5 bases at V and 1 base at J, with 12 bases between. This CDR3 region has 14 residues. DNA for the CDR3: TGCGCCAGCAGCTATCTACCAGGATCCTACGAGCAGTACTTC. It is translated as CASSYLPGSYEQYF.

This sequence joins TRBV19 and TRBJ1-2; D might be TRBD1 (6 bases). V was pared by 1 base and J by 7 bases, with 19 bases between. The germline V gene encodes CDR1 LNHDA and CDR2 SQIVND (reference sequence). The length of the CDR3 is 16 residues. Here the CDR3 reads CASSIGGGSALAGYTF. The CDR3 bases are TGTGCCAGTAGTATAGGGGGGGGCAGTGCATTGGCTGGCTACACCTTC.

The rearrangement uses TRBV11-3 and TRBJ2-7, with D tentatively TRBD1 (5 bases). Trimming shortened V by 4 bases and J by 3 bases, and 19 bases separated the two germline ends. CDR1 and CDR2 from the germline V gene are SGHNT and YENEEA. The CDR3 is 16 amino acids. The CDR3 spells CASSSFIKTDIYEQYF. The CDR3 region has the DNA TGTGCCAGCAGCTCCTTTATAAAGACAGATATCTACGAGCAGTACTTC.

This chain uses TRBV11-3 with TRBJ2-2; a possible D gene is TRBD2 (6 bases). This CDR3 has 16 residues. Trimming pared 5 bases from V and 7 bases from J, leaving 20 bases between. Germline values: CDR1 SGHNT, CDR2 YENEEA. CDR3 sequence: CASSPPRGGRGGELFF. The CDR3 DNA reads TGTGCCAGCAGCCCCCCGCGGGGTGGAAGAGGCGGGGAGCTGTTTTTT.

J is TRBJ1-6 and V is TRBV6-5, with a tentative D call TRBD1 (5 bases). Trimming stripped 6 bases from V and 4 bases from J, with 10 bases between. There are 14 residues in the CDR3. Germline V gene lookup returns CDR1 MNHEY and CDR2 SVGAGI. The CDR3 region has the DNA TGTGCCAGCAGACCCGACAGTTATAATTCACCCCTCCACTTT. It encodes CASRPDSYNSPLHF.

The V gene is TRBV15, the J gene TRBJ1-2, with 11 bases aligning to TRBD1. The CDR3 extends over 17 amino acids. Trimming removed 0 bases from V and 3 bases from J; junction bases left unmatched: 6. CDR1 is LNHNV and CDR2 is YYDKDF in the germline V gene (reference sequence). The CDR3 region has the DNA TGTGCCACCAGCAGAGATTTAGGGACAGGGGGGTACTATGGCTACACCTTC. As protein: CATSRDLGTGGYYGYTF.

V gene TRBV10-1 combines with J gene TRBJ1-4, with TRBD1 identical over 7 bases. Germline V gene data show CDR1 as WNHNN and CDR2 as SYGVQD (reference sequence). The CDR3 is 14 amino acids. Trimming took 10 bases from V and 4 from J; bases not matched to a gene: 9. CDR3 protein: CATHRDRSNEKLFF. The CDR3 DNA reads TGCGCCACCCACCGGGACAGAAGTAATGAAAAACTGTTTTTT.

V is TRBV5-8 and J is TRBJ2-3, with 7 bases lining up with TRBD1. The CDR3 spans 16 residues. V lost 4 bases to trimming and J lost 0 bases; unmatched junction nucleotides: 8. The germline V gene has CDR1 SGHTS and CDR2 YDEGEE. The CDR3 spells CASSPRQGPSTDTQYF. As DNA, the CDR3 is TGTGCCAGCAGCCCACGACAGGGCCCAAGCACAGATACGCAGTATTTT.

This sequence joins TRBV5-8 and TRBJ1-5; 8 bases agree with TRBD1. This CDR3 has 15 amino acids. The ends lost 4 bases at V and 7 bases at J; junction bases unmatched: 10. Per the germline V gene, CDR1 is SGHTS and CDR2 is YDEGEE. In DNA, the CDR3 is TGTGCCAGCAGCATGGGACAGGCCCTAGGCCAGCCCCAGCATTTT. Translation gives CASSMGQALGQPQHF.

The chain joins TRBV29-1 to TRBJ2-3; 9 bases match TRBD1. Trimming took 5 bases from V and 3 from J; bases not matched to a gene: 3. From germline, CDR1 is SQVTM and CDR2 ANQGSEA. This CDR3 contains 13 residues. The CDR3 DNA sequence: TGCAGCGTTCCGGGACAGGGAACAGATACGCAGTATTTT. As protein: CSVPGQGTDTQYF.

The chain's CDR3 is CAISERGGNSPLHF. The CDR3 coding sequence is TGTGCCATCAGTGAAAGGGGTGGTAATTCACCCCTCCACTTT. This rearrangement joins TRBV10-3 to TRBJ1-6; tentatively, D is TRBD1 (5 bases). V lost 3 bases and J lost 6, with 9 bases in between. The germline CDR1 and CDR2 sequences are ENHRY and SYGVKD. This CDR3 contains 14 residues.

The J gene is TRBJ2-7, the V gene TRBV5-6; 7 bases agree with TRBD1. CDR1 is SGHDT, CDR2 YYEEEE, per germline. This CDR3 has 14 residues. The V segment lost 4 bases and the J segment 2 bases; nucleotides outside the gene matches: 6. The CDR3 reads CASSDTGQPYEQYF. The DNA for the CDR3 is TGTGCCAGCAGCGACACGGGACAGCCCTACGAGCAGTACTTC.

The rearrangement links TRBV27 to TRBJ2-7, with D possibly matching TRBD1 (7 bases). V shed 4 bases and J shed 3 bases, with 16 bases lying between them. From germline, CDR1 is MNHEY and CDR2 SMNVEV (reference sequence). The CDR3 totals 15 residues. The CDR3 loop reads CASSSPQGGYYEQYF. CDR3 bases: TGTGCCAGCAGTTCTCCTCAGGGGGGCTACTACGAGCAGTACTTC.

In DNA form, the CDR3 reads TGTGCCAGCGGAAGGGACATGAACACCGGGGAGCTGTTTTTT. It yields the protein CASGRDMNTGELFF. The chain has TRBV6-4 and TRBJ2-2; TRBD1 might be the D (6 bases). CDR3 size: 14 residues. Looked up from germline, CDR1 is MRHNA and CDR2 is SNTAGT. V lost 8 bases, J lost 1 base, and 11 bases lay in between.

The sample holds a few counts of this clone. The chain links TRBV18 to TRBJ2-7, with 7 positions matching TRBD1. This CDR3 is built from 14 residues. The V gene end was trimmed by 2 bases and the J gene end by 1 base; junction bases not matched to a gene: 2. Germline CDR1 KGHSH, CDR2 LQKENI. As DNA, the CDR3 is TGTGCCAGCTCACCAGGGACAGTATCCTACGAGCAGTACTTC. It yields the protein CASSPGTVSYEQYF.

This clone was recorded a few times. The CDR3 sequence: CASSLGAQGGYSPLHF. DNA for the CDR3: TGTGCCAGCAGCTTAGGCGCGCAGGGTGGATATTCACCCCTCCACTTT. The gene calls are TRBV7-2 and TRBJ1-6; D is perhaps TRBD1 (5 bases). Trimming took 1 base from V and 8 from J, leaving 15 bases between them. The CDR3 contains 16 residues. Per germline, CDR1 SGHTA and CDR2 FQGNSA.

The chain uses TRBV19 and TRBJ1-2; D is ambiguous. Germline V gives CDR1 LNHDA, CDR2 SQIVND (reference sequence). This CDR3 spans 17 amino acids. The V and J ends lost 0 bases and 6 bases respectively, with 20 bases between them. The CDR3 coding sequence is TGTGCCAGTAGTATAGATCTCCGGCAGCTAACTAGAGATGGCTACACCTTC. Translation: CASSIDLRQLTRDGYTF.

The chain is built from TRBV25-1 and TRBJ1-4; D is uncertain. Germline V gene sequence: CDR1 MGHDK, CDR2 SYGVNS. V was cut by 5 bases and J by 8 bases, with 15 bases left in between. CDR3 length equals 14 residues. The DNA of the CDR3 is TGTGCCAGCAGTCCGTCTCTGGCGGGGGAAAAACTGTTTTTT. Its translation is CASSPSLAGEKLFF.

The chain uses TRBV19 and TRBJ2-1; no reliable D call. V lost 3 bases and J lost 7, with 4 bases in between. Germline-derived CDR1 and CDR2 are LNHDA and SQIVND (reference sequence). The CDR3 loop spans 11 amino acids. CDR3 coding DNA: TGTGCCAGTAGTATCCGGAATGAGCAGTTCTTC. Its protein is CASSIRNEQFF.

V gene TRBV23-1 combines with J gene TRBJ2-5; tentatively, D is TRBD2 (7 bases). TRBV23-1 has ORF status, its function being uncertain. V was shortened by 7 bases and J by 7 bases, with 28 bases between the two germline ends. This CDR3 spans 17 amino acids. CDR3 residues: CASTLGGDNPASVTQYF. In DNA, the CDR3 is TGCGCCAGCACCCTTGGGGGGGACAATCCCGCCTCCGTGACCCAGTACTTC.

The chain carries TRBV10-3 and TRBJ1-2; 7 bases fit TRBD1. The V and J ends lost 3 bases and 6 bases, in that order; junction bases with no gene match: 16. CDR1 ENHRY and CDR2 SYGVKD come from the germline V gene. This CDR3 spans 17 amino acids. CDR3 amino acids: CAISDPLLTGLDDGYTF. In nucleotides, the CDR3 is TGTGCCATCAGTGATCCCTTATTGACAGGGTTGGATGATGGCTACACCTTC.